This T cell receptor (beta chain) was identified during a study of blood T cells in healthy people across ages. Per sample, a minimum of 6 million PBMCs were isolated. Study findings and constraints: Estimated diversity, derived from one million T cells, was regarded as an underestimate.

For this clonotype: As yet, its antigen is unknown.

A second roughly 7 to 11 cycle PCR used barcoded and J-beta primers. TCRdb re-derived calls from the 5' RACE reads in MiXCR, one entry per CDR3 protein. The table records over 500,000 distinct CDR3 sequences, 25% to 35% of them present only once. The sample was also reused in another study, on T cells of mothers and their children.

Sequencing was performed on blood. The sequence came from a boy aged 2-9 years in good health.

CDR3 region: CASSQPELAGATGELFF. The CDR3 DNA sequence: TGTGCCAGCAGCCAACCCGAACTAGCGGGGGCCACCGGGGAGCTGTTTTTT. The V gene is TRBV4-2, the J gene TRBJ2-2, with 11 bases identical to TRBD2. The CDR3 extends over 17 amino acids. V was clipped by 2 bases and J by 4 bases; unmatched bases: 6. Germline CDR1 is LGHNA and CDR2 is YNFKEQ.